A selection of T cell receptor beta chains follows, all from one sample in a study of a mutant IDH1 vaccine in newly diagnosed glioma. The protocol was immunoSEQ multiplex PCR, while the TCRdb copy is restricted to in-frame clones and leaves out a portion. The table records roughly 120,000 clones, around 80% of them present only once. These receptors are not linked to any known antigen. Sample: PBMCs, taken from a glioma patient whose treatment included an IDH1 peptide vaccine. The receptors stem from a man in his forties with glioma. The CDR3 runs from the conserved cysteine through the conserved F or W. The D gene is left open where the match is weak. Not every row has a clone size; where given, it reads once, few, many or a size class.

size	V	D	J	length	CDR3	DNA
few	TRBV4-3	TRBD1	TRBJ1-6	13	CASSHTGVSPLHF	TGCGCCAGCAGCCACACAGGGGTTTCACCCCTCCACTTT
.	TRBV9	TRBD1	TRBJ2-1	16	CASSVGGRGRWNEQFF	TGTGCCAGCAGCGTAGGGGGCAGGGGGCGATGGAATGAGCAGTTCTTC
.	TRBV4-2	.	TRBJ2-5	17	CASSPGGSGEGQETQYF	TGTGCCAGCAGCCCAGGGGGGAGCGGGGAAGGGCAAGAGACCCAGTACTTC
once	TRBV4-1	TRBD1	TRBJ1-1	16	CASSQGQGAGNTEAFF	TGCGCCAGCAGCCAGGGACAGGGGGCAGGGAACACTGAAGCTTTCTTT
.	TRBV6-4	.	TRBJ1-1	15	CASSDWVTLGTEAFF	TGTGCCAGCAGTGACTGGGTGACCCTGGGGACTGAAGCTTTCTTT
.	TRBV7-9	TRBD1	TRBJ2-5	18	CASSLRTGPFPSEETQYF	TGTGCCAGCAGCCTCCGGACAGGGCCTTTCCCCTCTGAAGAGACCCAGTACTTC
.	TRBV6-4	.	TRBJ1-4	13	CASSDSSGEKLFF	TGTGCCAGCAGTGACTCGAGCGGTGAAAAACTGTTTTTT
.	TRBV6-5	.	TRBJ1-1	15	CASSYSKYAGTEAFF	TGTGCCAGCAGTTACTCGAAATATGCGGGCACTGAAGCTTTCTTT
.	TRBV5-1	.	TRBJ2-3	17	CASSWFAGGPAADTQYF	TGCGCCAGCAGCTGGTTCGCTGGGGGGCCGGCAGCAGATACGCAGTATTTT
few	TRBV6-1	.	TRBJ1-1	14	CASSEKVANTEAFF	TGTGCCAGCAGTGAGAAGGTGGCGAACACTGAAGCTTTCTTT
.	TRBV7-9	.	TRBJ1-5	12	CASSLAGWPQHF	TGTGCCAGCAGCTTAGCAGGCTGGCCCCAGCATTTT
.	TRBV29-1	.	TRBJ2-7	12	CSVGEQGYEQYF	TGCAGCGTCGGGGAGCAGGGCTACGAGCAGTACTTC
.	TRBV2	.	TRBJ2-7	16	CASSDGGIQGTGEQYF	TGTGCCAGCAGTGACGGGGGGATTCAGGGGACCGGGGAGCAGTACTTC
.	TRBV7-9	.	TRBJ2-6	16	CASSLFTVHGANVLTF	TGTGCCAGCAGCTTATTCACAGTCCATGGGGCCAACGTCCTGACTTTC
.	TRBV7-9	TRBD2	TRBJ2-7	15	CASSLASGRRGEQYF	TGTGCCAGCAGCTTAGCTAGCGGGAGACGCGGCGAGCAGTACTTC
.	TRBV4-3	.	TRBJ2-5	12	CASSQKRETQYF	TGCGCCAGCAGCCAAAAACGAGAGACCCAGTACTTC
.	TRBV9	.	TRBJ2-7	14	CASSPVGGGHEQYF	TGTGCCAGCAGCCCAGTAGGGGGAGGACACGAGCAGTACTTC
.	TRBV5-6	TRBD1	TRBJ2-5	16	CASSPVPGQGGETQYF	TGTGCCAGCAGCCCAGTCCCGGGACAGGGCGGAGAGACCCAGTACTTC
once	TRBV7-2	TRBD1	TRBJ2-7	15	CASSPRGTGGYEQYF	TGTGCCAGCAGCCCCCGCGGGACAGGGGGCTACGAGCAGTACTTC
few	TRBV19	TRBD2	TRBJ2-1	15	CASKPGTSGRAEQFF	TGTGCCAGTAAACCCGGGACTAGCGGGAGGGCTGAGCAGTTCTTC
.	TRBV9	TRBD2	TRBJ2-7	15	CASSVGLAGNYEQYF	TGTGCCAGCAGCGTGGGACTAGCGGGGAACTACGAGCAGTACTTC
once	TRBV4-3	TRBD2	TRBJ2-7	12	CASSQATSGRLF	TGCGCCAGCAGCCAAGCTACTAGCGGGAGACTCTTC
.	TRBV6-5	TRBD1	TRBJ1-2	14	CASKETGEGYGYTF	TGTGCCAGCAAAGAGACAGGGGAGGGCTATGGCTACACCTTC
.	TRBV5-4	.	TRBJ2-2	11	CASSSESELFF	TGTGCCAGCAGCTCCGAGTCTGAGCTGTTTTTT
.	TRBV13	TRBD2	TRBJ2-1	15	CASSPGLFQYNEQFF	TGTGCCAGCAGCCCGGGACTATTTCAATACAATGAGCAGTTCTTC
.	TRBV19	TRBD1	TRBJ2-7	15	CASSIEGRGPDEQYF	TGTGCCAGTAGTATAGAAGGCAGGGGGCCAGATGAGCAGTACTTC